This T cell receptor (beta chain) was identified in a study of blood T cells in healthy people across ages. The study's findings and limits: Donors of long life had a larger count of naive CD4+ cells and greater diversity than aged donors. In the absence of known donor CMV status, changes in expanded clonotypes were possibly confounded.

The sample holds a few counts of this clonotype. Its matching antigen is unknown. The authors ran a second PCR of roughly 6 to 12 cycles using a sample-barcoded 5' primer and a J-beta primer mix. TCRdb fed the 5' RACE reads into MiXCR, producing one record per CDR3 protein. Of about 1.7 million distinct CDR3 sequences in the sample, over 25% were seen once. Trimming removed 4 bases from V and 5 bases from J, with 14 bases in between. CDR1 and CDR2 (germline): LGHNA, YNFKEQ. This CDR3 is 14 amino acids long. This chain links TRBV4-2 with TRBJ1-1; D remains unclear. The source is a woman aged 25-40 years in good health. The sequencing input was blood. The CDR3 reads CASSLSPTQTEAFF. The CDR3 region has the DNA TGTGCCAGCAGCCTTAGCCCCACCCAGACTGAAGCTTTCTTT.